The 23 T cell receptor beta chains below were found in one sample sequenced in a study of T cell clonality in common variable immunodeficiency. Libraries were prepared by immunoSEQ multiplex PCR; TCRdb keeps only in-frame clonotypes and omits some of them. There are fewer than 65,000 clones in the sample, none observed a single time. Sample: peripheral blood mononuclear cells. Every receptor here comes from a person aged 18 to 75 in good health.

This clone was seen ten or more times. Read coverage stops 3 residues before the CDR3 terminus; the germline J gene supplies the remainder. J is TRBJ1-1 and V is TRBV11-3; TRBD1 agrees at 7 bases. CDR1 and CDR2 (germline): SGHNT, YENEEA. V lost 2 bases and J lost 1; bases outside the gene matches: 4. This CDR3 is built from 15 residues. The CDR3 DNA, read in part, is TGTGCCAGCAGCTTACAGGGGGAACAGAACACTGAA. This gives the protein CASSLQGEQNTE. The complete CDR3 protein is CASSLQGEQNTEAFF.

This clone was counted ten times or more. The junction departs from germline at one end; a sequencing error may be responsible. CDR3 bases read: TGCGCCAGCAGCCAAGGGGTAGGGGGAGCTAACTATGGC. This codes for CASSQGVGGANYG. From start to end, the CDR3 is CASSQGVGGANYGYTF. The chain carries TRBV4-2 and TRBJ1-2; D is possibly TRBD1 (6 bases). The read halts 3 residues ahead of the CDR3 end, with the missing end drawn from the germline J gene. The germline CDR1 and CDR2 sequences are LGHNA and YNFKEQ. The CDR3 totals 16 residues.

CDR3 DNA (partial): TGTGCCAGCAGCTTAGACAATTCACCG. Translating gives CASSLDNSP. The CDR3 reads in full as CASSLDNSPLFF. The chain carries TRBV7-9 and TRBJ2-2; D unresolved. The CDR3 end lies 3 residues beyond the end of the read and is filled in from the germline J gene. The CDR3 runs 12 residues. CDR1 and CDR2 (germline): SEHNR, FQNEAQ (reference sequence).

Ten or more counts support this clone. CDR3 protein: CAISPGDRFAEAFF. The sequenced CDR3 bases are TGTGCCATCAGTCCTGGGGACAGGTTCGCTGAA. V and J are TRBV10-3 and TRBJ1-1; 8 bases are shared with TRBD1. The sequence runs out 3 residues before the end of the CDR3; the remainder is reconstructed from the germline J gene. After removal of 5 bases from V and 6 bases from J, the junction contained 8 bases not matched to a gene. Germline assignment: CDR1 ENHRY and CDR2 SYGVKD. The CDR3 runs 14 residues.

This clone was observed many times. The read comes to an end 3 residues before the CDR3 does, leaving the germline J gene to fill in the end. The chain combines TRBV4-1 with TRBJ2-1; D is unclear. V gave up 0 bases and J gave up 5 bases, with 20 bases separating them. This CDR3 has 18 residues. From germline, CDR1 is MGHRA and CDR2 YSYEKL. The CDR3 protein is CASSQEAVQALANNEQFF. The covered CDR3 bases are TGCGCCAGCAGCCAAGAGGCGGTTCAAGCGTTAGCTAACAATGAG.

This clone was seen repeatedly, ten times or more. The read terminates 3 residues ahead of where the CDR3 ends, so the germline J gene completes it. This chain links TRBV9 with TRBJ2-3; maybe TRBD2 (6 bases). Germline CDR1 reads SGDLS; CDR2 reads YYNGEE. With 3 bases removed from V and 0 bases from J, the gap between germline ends came to 17 bases. The CDR3 has 17 residues. The chain's CDR3 is CASSARPDGGSTDTQYF. Incomplete CDR3 DNA: TGTGCCAGCAGCGCCCGCCCAGACGGGGGAAGCACAGATACG.

The table lists this clone with many counts. The CDR3 extends 3 residues past the end of the read, so its final part is completed from the germline J gene. The chain joins TRBV18 to TRBJ1-1, with D unclear. The CDR3 spans 15 residues. Germline values: CDR1 KGHSH, CDR2 LQKENI. V gave up 6 bases and J gave up 3 bases, with 17 bases separating them. CDR3 bases read: TGTGCCAGCTCCCCTTTGAGGGTCGGGGACACTGAA. Its translation: CASSPLRVGDTE. The entire CDR3 protein reads CASSPLRVGDTEAFF.

This clone was picked up many times. The read terminates 3 residues before the CDR3 end, so the remaining end is supplied by the germline J gene. V is TRBV18 and J is TRBJ2-1, with 7 nucleotides matching TRBD2. CDR3 length: 15 amino acids. From germline, CDR1 is KGHSH and CDR2 LQKENI. Unmatched junction bases numbered 4, after V lost 3 bases and J lost 2 bases. CDR3 DNA, as far as it was read: TGTGCCAGCTCACCCGGGGGGAGTGCCTACAATGAG. Protein sequence: CASSPGGSAYNE. The whole CDR3 reads CASSPGGSAYNEQFF.

This clone was picked up many times. From the germline J gene comes the end of the CDR3, since the read stops 3 residues before it. The chain joins TRBV19 to TRBJ1-5, with a possible D match to TRBD1 (5 bases). Germline V gives CDR1 LNHDA, CDR2 SQIVND (reference sequence). CDR3 length equals 17 residues. Between the trimmed V and J ends, which lost 0 bases and 8 bases, there was a span of 20 bases. This CDR3 is CASSIERWRGHAEPQHF. The DNA read from the CDR3 is TGTGCCAGTAGTATAGAAAGATGGAGGGGCCACGCGGAGCCC.

As concerns this clone: The CDR3 goes on 3 residues after the read ends, and that part is filled in from the germline J gene. The chain combines TRBV19 with TRBJ1-2, with no clear D. Germline V gene data show CDR1 as LNHDA and CDR2 as SQIVND (reference sequence). The CDR3 totals 14 residues. CDR3 bases read: TGTGCCAGTAGCTCTAGCGGGAGAGTTAATGAC. Its translation: CASSSSGRVND. The CDR3 in full is CASSSSGRVNDYTF.

This clone was observed at least ten times. The CDR3 end lies 3 residues beyond the end of the read and is filled in from the germline J gene. The J gene is TRBJ1-3, the V gene TRBV7-3, with 9 bases aligning to TRBD1. J gave up 0 bases and V 3 bases, and 3 bases lay outside the gene matches. CDR1 is SGHTA and CDR2 is FQGTGA in the germline V gene. CDR3 length equals 16 residues. Partial CDR3 DNA: TGTGCCAGCAGCTTGGACAGGGGTAGCTCTGGAAACACC. It specifies CASSLDRGSSGNT. The entire CDR3 sequence reads CASSLDRGSSGNTIYF.

This clone was seen at least ten times. The read ends 3 residues before the CDR3 terminus; that terminus is restored from the germline J gene. The V gene is TRBV6-2 or TRBV6-3, the J gene TRBJ2-3; D gene uncertain. There are 14 residues in the CDR3. Germline V CDR1 and CDR2: MNHEY, SVGEGT. CDR3 DNA (partial): TGTGCCAGCCGCTTAAAGCTGTTCCAAGAGACG. This gives the protein CASRLKLFQET. The whole CDR3 region reads CASRLKLFQETQYF.

The CDR3 bases that were read are TGTGCCAGTAGTAAGGGCTTGGCCACTGAA. It translates to CASSKGLATE. The CDR3 in its entirety is CASSKGLATEAFF. V and J are TRBV19 and TRBJ1-1; D not certain. The read terminates 3 residues ahead of where the CDR3 ends, so the germline J gene completes it. Germline assignment: CDR1 LNHDA and CDR2 SQIVND (reference sequence). Deletions cut 4 bases from V and 4 bases from J, with 10 bases between. The CDR3 length is 13 residues. Based on the CDR3 plus reference TRBV19 and TRBJ1-1, the full variable domain is DGGITQSPKYLFRKEGQNVTLSCEQNLNHDAMYWYRQDPGQGLRLIYYSQIVNDFQKGDIAEGYSVSREKKESFPLTVTSAQKNPTAFYLCASSKGLATEAFFGQGTRLTVV.

This clone was counted ten times or more. The covered CDR3 bases are TGTGCCAGCAGTGTAAGCGGAATAAGCACAGATACG. It translates to CASSVSGISTDT. The entire CDR3 sequence reads CASSVSGISTDTQYF. This chain connects TRBV6-1 to TRBJ2-3; D perhaps matches TRBD2 (5 bases). The read comes to an end 3 residues before the CDR3 does, leaving the germline J gene to fill in the end. The CDR3 covers 15 residues. Germline CDR1 and CDR2: MNHNS and SASEGT. The V end was cut by 4 bases, the J end by 0 bases, with 11 bases between.

This clone was recorded many times. The DNA ends 3 residues before the CDR3 does, and the rest of the CDR3 is filled in from the germline J gene. The V gene is TRBV10-3, the J gene TRBJ2-7; 11 nucleotides agree with TRBD1. The CDR3 totals 15 residues. V shed 1 base, J shed 2 bases, and the junction held 1 base outside the gene matches. Per the germline V gene, CDR1 is ENHRY and CDR2 is SYGVKD. The CDR3 bases that were read are TGTGCCATCAGTGAGTGGACAGGGGGCACCTACGAG. It encodes CAISEWTGGTYE. The whole CDR3 reads CAISEWTGGTYEQYF.

There are many counts of this clone. Sequencing ends 3 residues short of the CDR3 end; the germline J gene provides the rest. The chain is built from TRBV4-2 and TRBJ1-2; D is uncertain. Germline-derived CDR1 and CDR2 are LGHNA and YNFKEQ. The length of the CDR3 is 13 residues. The V end was cut by 0 bases, the J end by 7 bases, with 9 bases between. CDR3 protein: CASSQEDLVGYTF. The part of the CDR3 DNA that was read is TGTGCCAGCAGCCAAGAAGATTTAGTTGGC.

This clone was observed many times. Read coverage stops 3 residues before the CDR3 terminus; the germline J gene supplies the remainder. The chain carries TRBV7-2 and TRBJ2-3; TRBD2 matches 9 bases. This CDR3 has 15 amino acids. After removal of 6 bases from V and 2 bases from J, the junction contained 6 bases not matched to a gene. Germline lookup yields CDR1 SGHTA and CDR2 FQGNSA. The sequenced CDR3 bases are TGTGCCAGCAGACGTAGCGGGAGCCCCACAGATACG. This translates into CASRRSGSPTDT. The entire CDR3 sequence reads CASRRSGSPTDTQYF.

This clone has at least ten counts. The sequence runs out 3 residues before the end of the CDR3; the remainder is reconstructed from the germline J gene. The gene calls are TRBV5-1 and TRBJ2-5; tentative D call: TRBD2 (6 bases). The CDR3 is made up of 15 amino acids. Trimming pared 0 bases from V and 2 bases from J, leaving 11 bases between. Germline-derived CDR1 and CDR2 are SGHRS and YFSETQ. The CDR3 bases that were read are TGCGCCAGCAGCTTGGTATGGGACTCTCAAGAGACC. It is translated as CASSLVWDSQET. The CDR3 as a whole reads CASSLVWDSQETQYF.

This clone was counted at least ten times. The missing CDR3 end, 3 residues past where the read stops, is filled in from the germline J gene. V gene TRBV7-8 combines with J gene TRBJ1-5; the D is unclear. V was clipped by 1 base and J by 3 bases, with 10 bases between them. Looked up from germline, CDR1 is SGHVS and CDR2 is FQNEAQ. The CDR3 totals 15 residues. CDR3 bases read: TGTGCCAGCAGCTTAGGGGCAGGCGTCAATCAGCCC. Translated, it gives CASSLGAGVNQP. The CDR3 in full is CASSLGAGVNQPQHF.

The table lists this clone with many counts. The chain's CDR3 is CASSLGGGNTEAFF. The CDR3 bases that were read are TGTGCCAGCAGCTTGGGGGGTGGGAACACTGAA. The chain uses TRBV7-9 and TRBJ1-1, with D possibly matching TRBD1 (5 bases). Coverage ceases 3 residues before the CDR3 finishes, and the germline J gene fills in the end. Trimming pared 3 bases from V and 1 base from J, leaving 9 bases between. The CDR3 sequence is 14 residues long. CDR1 is SEHNR and CDR2 is FQNEAQ in the germline V gene (reference sequence).

This clone was counted many times. The read ends 3 residues shy of where the CDR3 ends; the end is completed using the germline J gene. The chain uses TRBV19 and TRBJ1-1, with 11 bases lining up with TRBD1. From germline, CDR1 is LNHDA and CDR2 SQIVND (reference sequence). Unmatched junction bases numbered 7, after V lost 4 bases and J lost 0 bases. The CDR3 is 17 residues long. CDR3 bases read: TGTGCCAGTAGTAAGGACAGGGGGCGAAGGATGAACACTGAA. It yields the protein CASSKDRGRRMNTE. The whole CDR3 reads CASSKDRGRRMNTEAFF.

To note about this clone: The read halts 3 residues ahead of the CDR3 end, with the missing end drawn from the germline J gene. V usage is TRBV5-1 and J usage is TRBJ1-2, with no clear D. This CDR3 is 13 amino acids long. Germline V lookup: CDR1 SGHRS, CDR2 YFSETQ. The CDR3 sequence is CASGPAPNNDYTF. Partial CDR3 DNA: TGCGCCAGCGGCCCTGCCCCAAACAATGAC.

This clone was seen at least ten times. Read sequence stops 3 residues before the CDR3 end, and the germline J gene provides the missing end. This chain joins TRBV7-9 and TRBJ1-4; D remains ambiguous. This CDR3 contains 15 residues. CDR1 is SEHNR, CDR2 FQNEAQ, per germline (reference sequence). V lost 0 bases and J lost 4, with 9 bases in between. The CDR3 loop reads CASSLAPQSNEKLFF. The DNA read from the CDR3 is TGTGCCAGCAGCTTAGCGCCACAGAGTAATGAAAAA.